This T cell receptor (beta chain) was captured by sequencing in a study of spatial heterogeneity in lung cancer. Study-wide context: More beta-chain than alpha-chain sequences were consistently detected.

TCRdb recomputed calls from the 5' RACE reads with MiXCR, one row per CDR3 protein. The table has roughly 6,000 distinct CDR3 sequences, 4.8% seen once. Study-wide points: Expanded intratumoral alpha and beta TCR counts tracked tumor mutation counts.

Within the sample, this clonotype is medium-sized. Its antigen remains unidentified. The library was designed around alpha chains, so this beta chain is a stray read whose abundance carries little weight. Germline assignment: CDR1 MNHNY and CDR2 SVGAGI (reference sequence). The CDR3 length is 15 residues. Trimming stripped 0 bases from V and 4 bases from J, with 12 bases between. Time point denoted: sample taken at primary tumor resection. Unsorted samples of tumor, nontumor lung or frozen PBMC had their whole RNA sequenced. J is TRBJ1-1 and V is TRBV6-6; maybe TRBD1 (5 bases). The clonotype comes from a male donor with early-stage non-small cell lung cancer. This specimen consisted of lung tumor tissue, obtained at surgery. The CDR3 region has the DNA TGTGCCAGCAGTTACTCGCAGGGAGGGAGCACTGAAGCTTTCTTT. Protein: CASSYSQGGSTEAFF.